The T cell receptor (beta chain) under discussion was sequenced for a study of blood T cell repertoires in COVID-19. Study at large: Whether acute or convalescent, the COVID-19 samples came from the United States, Italy and Spain.

The V gene's germline CDR1 is WNHNN and CDR2 SYGVQD (reference sequence). Trimming shortened V by 4 bases and J by 8 bases, and 11 bases separated the two germline ends. This CDR3 is 12 amino acids long. In the study's own analysis: Researchers report that nucleated cell counts were estimated from reference gene primer amplification. The data were produced by immunoSEQ multiplex PCR, yet TCRdb's version contains in-frame clones alone and is incomplete. The D gene and trimming were derived from the DNA, and the V and J assignments and clone size from that table. The table shows fewer than 250,000 clones, with about nine tenths occurring only once. Enrolled during active infection, Seattle patients were then followed longitudinally.

The receptor was derived from a man aged 30 to 45 with COVID-19, enrolled during active disease. The V call is TRBV10-1, the J call TRBJ1-2; D gene unclear. Material: peripheral blood. The CDR3 loop reads CASSGRSGGYTF. The DNA for the CDR3 is TGCGCCAGCAGTGGGCGTTCCGGGGGCTACACCTTC.